This TCR beta chain was sequenced for a study of human T cells and chemical hapten exposure (dated by TCRdb to the early 2020s). For context, the study as a whole: For sensitization, 2% DPC in acetone was applied to a 2 cm by 2 cm area of upper inner arm skin. Libraries were combined into a pool for sequencing, and differences in TCR yield between samples came mainly from small differences in library volumes within the pool. Throughout the approximately 24-week study period, patients were also given weekly therapeutic DPC doses on the scalp. Twenty-nine alopecia patients provided blood for TCR sequencing at one to four time points (pre-sensitization, 2, 6 and 24 weeks). Most of the patients in the cohort were female, and the cohort covered alopecia areata with under or over 50% scalp involvement, alopecia totalis and alopecia universalis. Blood samples were taken from patients before sensitization (week 0) and then at 2, 6 and about 24 weeks after DPC sensitization. Peripheral blood TCR repertoire changes were tracked in vivo in alopecia patients during primary and secondary sensitization to the hapten diphenylcyclopropenone (DPC). Patch testing was performed on the upper back with Finn chambers containing 0.01% DPC, and the patch tests were scored after 6 days according to International Contact Dermatitis Research Group standards. The paper as a whole reports these results and caveats: Because all patients had alopecia, a presumed autoimmune disease, the immune response of the patients might differ from that of healthy individuals. The number of PT1 expanded TCRs positively correlated with patch test score, significant at thresholds 8, 16 and 32 but not 4. Compared with pre-sensitization or healthy control sets, expanded TCRs formed significantly more large CDR3 similarity clusters, which is consistent with antigen-driven responses. After repeated subsampling, the strength of the expansion versus patch-test correlation and the threshold at which it became significant changed. No change with DPC sensitization was found in the number of TCRs above 1 in 1000 frequency, and no evidence of global repertoire structure alterations was found.

The sample's time point label, in plain terms: patch test 3, about 24 weeks after DPC sensitization. Taken with the paper, the label for treatment or condition translates to: therapeutic diphenylcyclopropenone sensitization with weekly scalp DPC. At each patch-test visit, blood was drawn before the patch test was applied. To be eligible, patients had to be aged 18 to 70, diagnosed with alopecia and judged suitable for DPC therapy, while pregnant patients were excluded. Total RNA was extracted from unfractionated whole blood collected in Tempus Blood RNA tubes. There are 12 amino acids in the CDR3, from cysteine to phenylalanine inclusive. Only the CDR3 portion is preserved as DNA: 36 bases, with reading frame beginning at the first base. Trimming takes 4 bases from V and 3 bases from J, and the germline ends sit 6 bases apart. CDR1 and CDR2 are read off the germline V gene as SGHTA and FQGNSA. This clonotype was observed a few times. Its antigen target is currently unknown. The record has no base qualities; no much larger clone is one base away.

Libraries were made using RACE. These reads were obtained on a NextSeq 500. During library preparation, unique molecular identifiers were attached to individual cDNA molecules so that TCRs could be counted in a quantitative, reproducible way. Each blood RNA sample was used to sequence both TCR alpha and TCR beta chains. From the authors' description of their analysis: A median of around 96,000 TCRs per sample was observed, with a range of about 20,000 to 750,000. V, J and CDR3 annotation of the TCR reads was carried out using the Decombinator software suite. To make PS versus PT1 abundance plots, every sample was subsampled to the same number of TCRs (28,000). Expanded TCRs were defined as absent before sensitization and observed at least eight times at the 2-week time point. TCRdb's own reprocessing of the public reads used fastp at Q25 and MiXCR and kept productive beta chains. Rows matching on CDR3 protein sequence are summarized as one entry with the most common DNA and genes. TCRdb's processing, not the authors', yielded these V and J calls. Counted in this sample were roughly 100,000 distinct CDR3 sequences; 30% to 35% of them appeared once. Of the sample, more than 2.5% falls within the top ten clones.

This receptor chain uses TRBV7-2 and TRBJ2-5, with the D gene not confidently named. This clonotype was sampled from a man aged 40-55 years with alopecia areata. Some clones in this sample may be carry-over from other donors' samples. Sequenced here: whole blood, sampled in connection with sensitization to the hapten diphenylcyclopropenone (DPC). The bases read TGTGCCAGCAGCTCAGGAGAAGAGACCCAGTACTTC. It translates as CASSSGEETQYF.